This entry lists 21 T cell receptor beta chains sequenced from one sample in a study of Ad26.COV2.S vaccination and SARS-CoV-2 variants. The treatment: roughly 18 received Ad26.COV2.S at low or high dose, single or two shots; 5 received placebo; per-sample allocation not given. The samples were gathered on day 63 after the first injection of vaccine or placebo. The data were produced by immunoSEQ multiplex PCR, yet TCRdb's version contains in-frame clones alone and is incomplete. Of roughly 410,000 clones in the sample, under 90% were seen once. Here the sequenced sample was peripheral blood, taken in a trial of Ad26.COV2.S vaccine versus placebo. The source of these receptors is a person between 18 and 65 years old who received the Ad26.COV2.S COVID-19 vaccine or a placebo.

V usage is TRBV5-1 and J usage is TRBJ1-1; D call uncertain. CDR3 length equals 12 residues. Looked up from germline, CDR1 is SGHRS and CDR2 is YFSETQ. V gave up 0 bases and J gave up 10 bases, with 10 bases separating them. CDR3 DNA: TGCGCCAGCAGCTTGGCCGGGCCCGGAGCTTTCTTT. This sequence encodes CASSLAGPGAFF.

The chain links TRBV5-1 to TRBJ1-2; the D gene is possibly TRBD1 (5 bases). The ends were cut back, 4 bases at V and 0 bases at J, with 13 bases in the middle. CDR3 length equals 15 residues. CDR1 is SGHRS and CDR2 is YFSETQ in the germline V gene. CDR3 in amino acids: CASSEGTLANYGYTF. In DNA, the CDR3 is TGCGCCAGCAGCGAGGGGACTTTAGCTAACTATGGCTACACCTTC.

This clone was detected a few times. The genes are TRBV12-3 or TRBV12-4 and TRBJ2-3; no reliable D call. This CDR3 is 13 amino acids long. With 0 bases removed from V and 6 bases from J, the gap between germline ends came to 7 bases. The CDR3 DNA reads TGTGCCAGCAGTTTAGCTCTCCTGGATACGCAGTATTTT. Protein sequence: CASSLALLDTQYF.

The chain carries TRBV19 and TRBJ1-2; 9 bases are a match to TRBD1. V dropped 7 bases and J dropped 6; count of bases not matched to a gene: 12. Germline CDR1 reads LNHDA; CDR2 reads SQIVND (reference sequence). The CDR3 has 15 residues. This CDR3 reads CASTNYRGRMDGYTF. CDR3 sequence (DNA): TGTGCCAGTACCAACTACAGGGGGCGCATGGATGGCTACACCTTC.

This chain connects TRBV7-2 to TRBJ1-2; D unclear. Germline V CDR1 and CDR2: SGHTA, FQGNSA. The CDR3 sequence is 15 residues long. Between the trimmed V and J ends, which lost 5 bases and 4 bases, there was a span of 17 bases. The CDR3 loop is CASSAGLQEPYGYTF. CDR3 coding DNA: TGTGCCAGCAGCGCCGGTTTGCAGGAGCCCTATGGCTACACCTTC.

The chain uses TRBV15 and TRBJ2-1; 10 positions match TRBD2. The CDR3 runs to 16 residues. Trimming at V came to 4 bases and at J to 4 bases, leaving 7 bases not matched to a gene. Germline V gene sequence: CDR1 LNHNV, CDR2 YYDKDF (reference sequence). The CDR3 nucleotides are TGTGCCACCAGCAATCCCCGAGCGGGAGGGTACAATGAGCAGTTCTTC. Translated, it gives CATSNPRAGGYNEQFF.

This chain uses TRBV6-6 with TRBJ2-7, with TRBD1 as a possible D gene (6 bases). There are 14 residues in the CDR3. V was pared by 7 bases and J by 2 bases, with 15 bases between. Germline V lookup: CDR1 MNHNY, CDR2 SVGAGI (reference sequence). The CDR3 loop reads CASTITAGAYEQYF. CDR3 nucleotide sequence: TGTGCCAGCACTATTACAGCAGGGGCCTACGAGCAGTACTTC.

This clone has a handful of counts. This chain connects TRBV28 to TRBJ2-1; 8 bases fit TRBD2. The length of the CDR3 is 16 residues. V gave up 4 bases and J gave up 4 bases; unmatched junction bases: 9. The V gene's germline CDR1 is MDHEN and CDR2 SYDVKM. CDR3 sequence: CASSSPGTRKYNEQFF. CDR3 sequence (DNA): TGTGCCAGCAGTTCCCCCGGGACTAGAAAATACAATGAGCAGTTCTTC.

This chain joins TRBV30 and TRBJ2-3; D is possibly TRBD1 or TRBD2 (5 bases each). Looked up from germline, CDR1 is GTSNPN and CDR2 is SVGIG (reference sequence). The CDR3 is 15 residues long. V dropped 0 bases and J dropped 5 bases, with 15 bases sitting between them. CDR3 sequence (DNA): TGTGCCTGGAGTGTAGAGGGGTCGGTTGGAGATACGCAGTATTTT. Translating gives CAWSVEGSVGDTQYF.

This chain joins TRBV4-1 and TRBJ2-2, with TRBD1 matching over 8 bases. The CDR3 runs to 15 residues. CDR1 MGHRA and CDR2 YSYEKL come from the germline V gene. Trimming cost V 4 bases and J 4 bases; bases outside gene matches: 5. The chain's CDR3 is CASSRGQGGTGELFF. The DNA for the CDR3 is TGCGCCAGCAGCCGCGGACAGGGTGGCACCGGGGAGCTGTTTTTT.

The chain recombines TRBV6-5 with TRBJ1-2, with a possible D match to TRBD1 (5 bases). Trimming cost V 6 bases and J 8 bases, with 16 bases left between them. This CDR3 region has 13 residues. CDR1 and CDR2 from the germline V gene are MNHEY and SVGAGI. This CDR3 reads CASSSGTWGGYTF. As DNA, the CDR3 is TGTGCCAGCAGCTCTGGGACCTGGGGCGGCTACACCTTC.

V usage is TRBV5-1 and J usage is TRBJ2-5; no reliable D call. The V end lost 2 bases, the J end lost 5 bases, and 13 bases lay between the germline ends. Per germline, CDR1 SGHRS and CDR2 YFSETQ. The CDR3 extends over 14 amino acids. The CDR3 here is CASSLRQPGETQYF. CDR3 bases: TGCGCCAGCAGCTTACGTCAGCCTGGGGAGACCCAGTACTTC.

The table lists this clone with a count of one. The chain links TRBV6-4 to TRBJ2-1; D might be TRBD2 (5 bases). The germline V gene has CDR1 MRHNA and CDR2 SNTAGT. Trimming cost V 6 bases and J 4 bases, with 13 bases left between them. The CDR3 spans 14 residues. The CDR3 sequence: CASSKEPGYNEQFF. Here the CDR3 DNA reads TGTGCCAGCAGCAAAGAACCGGGGTACAATGAGCAGTTCTTC.

J is TRBJ1-1 and V is TRBV7-3; D is unclear. The CDR3 runs 13 residues. Germline assignment: CDR1 SGHTA and CDR2 FQGTGA. V gave up 8 bases and J gave up 1 base, with 11 bases separating them. This CDR3 reads CASSRGGNTEAFF. In DNA form, the CDR3 reads TGTGCCAGCTCCCGGGGAGGGAACACTGAAGCTTTCTTT.

The rearrangement links TRBV4-3 to TRBJ2-5, with 10 bases that match TRBD1. The CDR3 spans 15 residues. V gave up 4 bases and J gave up 2 bases; unmatched junction bases: 4. The germline V gene has CDR1 LGHNA and CDR2 YSLEER. The CDR3 DNA is TGCGCCAGCAGCCTCGGGGACAGGGGACAAGAGACCCAGTACTTC. It yields the protein CASSLGDRGQETQYF.

This rearrangement joins TRBV9 to TRBJ2-5, with 10 bases fitting TRBD2. The germline gives CDR1 SGDLS, CDR2 YYNGEE. With 0 bases clipped from V and 5 bases from J, the junction kept 7 bases outside the gene matches. The CDR3 runs to 16 residues. DNA of the CDR3: TGTGCCAGCAGCGTAGTAGCTAGCGGGAGTGGGGAGACCCAGTACTTC. This translates into CASSVVASGSGETQYF.

V usage is TRBV4-3 and J usage is TRBJ2-1; 8 nucleotides align to TRBD1. Germline assignment: CDR1 LGHNA and CDR2 YSLEER. Trimming removed 0 bases from V and 4 bases from J; junction bases left unmatched: 8. The CDR3 extends over 17 amino acids. The CDR3 DNA reads TGCGCCAGCAGCCAAGACCGTAGACAGGGGATATACAATGAGCAGTTCTTC. This codes for CASSQDRRQGIYNEQFF.

The chain joins TRBV2 to TRBJ2-1, with 8 positions matching TRBD1. The V segment lost 10 bases and the J segment 5 bases; nucleotides outside the gene matches: 10. Germline values: CDR1 SNHLY, CDR2 FYNNEI. CDR3 length: 14 amino acids. The CDR3 nucleotides are TGTGCCACCCAGGACAGGGTTGGAGACAATGAGCAGTTCTTC. It specifies CATQDRVGDNEQFF.

This clone was observed a handful of times. V is TRBV7-9 and J is TRBJ2-2, with 7 bases matching TRBD2. This CDR3 comprises 15 residues. V gave up 2 bases and J gave up 2 bases; unmatched junction bases: 2. Germline assignment: CDR1 SEHNR and CDR2 FQNEAQ (reference sequence). The chain's CDR3 is CASSLMGLNTGELFF. The CDR3 bases are TGTGCCAGCAGCTTAATGGGACTAAACACCGGGGAGCTGTTTTTT.

The chain carries TRBV11-3 and TRBJ2-7, with 7 bases lining up with TRBD2. The germline V gene has CDR1 SGHNT and CDR2 YENEEA. V trimming: 6 bases; J trimming: 0 bases; junction bases outside the gene matches: 8. The CDR3 is 15 amino acids. CDR3 sequence reads: CASSPKRGPSYEQYF. In DNA, the CDR3 is TGTGCCAGCAGTCCCAAGCGGGGTCCCTCCTACGAGCAGTACTTC. Full variable domain (rest looked up from reference TRBV11-3 and TRBJ2-7): EAGVVQSPRYKIIEKKQPVAFWCNPISGHNTLYWYLQNLGQGPELLIRYENEEAVDDSQLPKDRFSAERLKGVDSTLKIQPAELGDSAVYLCASSPKRGPSYEQYFGPGTRLTVT.

The CDR3 region is CASGGPMGGLFF. The CDR3 nucleotides are TGTGCCAGTGGGGGGCCCATGGGGGGACTGTTTTTT. The chain combines TRBV28 with TRBJ1-4, with a weak D call TRBD1 (6 bases). V lost 9 bases and J 13 bases, leaving 18 bases between the germline ends. This CDR3 is 12 amino acids long. CDR1 and CDR2 from the germline V gene are MDHEN and SYDVKM.